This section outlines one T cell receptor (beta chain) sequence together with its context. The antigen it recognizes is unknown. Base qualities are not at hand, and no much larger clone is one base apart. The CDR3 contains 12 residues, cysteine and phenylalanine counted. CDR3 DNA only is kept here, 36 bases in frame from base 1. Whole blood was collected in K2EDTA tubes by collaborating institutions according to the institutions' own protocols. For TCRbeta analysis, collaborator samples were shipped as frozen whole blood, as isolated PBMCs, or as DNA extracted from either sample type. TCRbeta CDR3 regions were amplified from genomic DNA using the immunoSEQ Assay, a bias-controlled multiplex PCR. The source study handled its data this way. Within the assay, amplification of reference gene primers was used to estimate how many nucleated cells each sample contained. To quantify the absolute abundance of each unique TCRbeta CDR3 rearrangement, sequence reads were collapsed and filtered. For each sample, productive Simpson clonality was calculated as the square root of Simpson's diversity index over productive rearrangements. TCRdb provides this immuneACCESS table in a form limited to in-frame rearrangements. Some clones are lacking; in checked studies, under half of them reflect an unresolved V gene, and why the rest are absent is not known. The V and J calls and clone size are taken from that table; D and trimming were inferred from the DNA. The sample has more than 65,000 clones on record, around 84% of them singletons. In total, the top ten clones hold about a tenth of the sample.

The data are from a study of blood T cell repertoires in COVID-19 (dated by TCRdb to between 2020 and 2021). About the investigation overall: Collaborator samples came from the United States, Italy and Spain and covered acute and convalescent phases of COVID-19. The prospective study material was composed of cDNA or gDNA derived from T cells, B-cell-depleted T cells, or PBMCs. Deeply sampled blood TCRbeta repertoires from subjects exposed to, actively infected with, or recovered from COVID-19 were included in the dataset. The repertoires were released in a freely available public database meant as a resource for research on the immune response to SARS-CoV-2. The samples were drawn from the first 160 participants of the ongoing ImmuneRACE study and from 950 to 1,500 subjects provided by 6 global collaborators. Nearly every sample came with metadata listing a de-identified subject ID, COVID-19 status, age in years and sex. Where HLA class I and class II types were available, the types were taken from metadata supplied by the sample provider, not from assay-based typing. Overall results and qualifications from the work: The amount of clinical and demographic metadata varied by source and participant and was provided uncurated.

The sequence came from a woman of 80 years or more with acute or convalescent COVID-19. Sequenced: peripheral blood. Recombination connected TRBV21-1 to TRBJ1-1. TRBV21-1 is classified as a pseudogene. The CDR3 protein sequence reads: CASRRGDTEAFF. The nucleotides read TGTGCCAGCCGCAGGGGAGACACTGAAGCTTTCTTT.